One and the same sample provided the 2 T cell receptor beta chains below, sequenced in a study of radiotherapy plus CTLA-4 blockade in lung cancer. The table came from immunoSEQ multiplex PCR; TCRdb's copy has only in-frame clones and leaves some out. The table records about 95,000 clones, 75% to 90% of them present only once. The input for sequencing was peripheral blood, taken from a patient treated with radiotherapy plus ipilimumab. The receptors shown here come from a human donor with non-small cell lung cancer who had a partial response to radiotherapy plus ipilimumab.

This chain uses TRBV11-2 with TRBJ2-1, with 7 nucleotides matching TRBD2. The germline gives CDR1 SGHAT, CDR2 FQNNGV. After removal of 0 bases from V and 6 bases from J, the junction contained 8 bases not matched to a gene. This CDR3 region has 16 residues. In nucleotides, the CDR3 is TGTGCCAGCAGCTTAGATGGGGCGGGAGTCCCCAATGAGCAGTTCTTC. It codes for CASSLDGAGVPNEQFF.

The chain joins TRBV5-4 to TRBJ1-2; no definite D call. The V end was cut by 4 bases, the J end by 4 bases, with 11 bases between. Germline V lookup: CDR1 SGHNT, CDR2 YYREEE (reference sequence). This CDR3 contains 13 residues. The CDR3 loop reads CASSVDGAYGYTF. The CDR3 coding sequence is TGTGCCAGCAGCGTAGACGGAGCCTATGGCTACACCTTC.